This is a list of T cell receptor beta chains from one sample in a study of blood T cell repertoires in COVID-19. TCRdb keeps only in-frame clones here, not all; method: immunoSEQ multiplex PCR. Altogether more than 20,000 clones are present, around 82% being singletons, with the ten largest covering around 13%. Material for sequencing was peripheral blood. These receptors came from a man aged 55 to 70 with active COVID-19. CDR3s include the opening cysteine and the closing phenylalanine or tryptophan. Each record gives: J gene, V gene, CDR3 protein.

J: TRBJ2-5; V: TRBV2; CDR3: CASSERGGRETQYF
J: TRBJ2-6; V: TRBV7-9; CDR3: CASSLGGPGANVLTF
J: TRBJ2-2; V: TRBV28; CDR3: CASNPRRDEHRGAVF
J: TRBJ2-1; V: TRBV27; CDR3: CASSLMGGGTPYNEQFF
J: TRBJ2-1; V: TRBV2; CDR3: CASSPRTSGYNEQFF
J: TRBJ2-3; V: TRBV3-1/TRBV3-2; CDR3: CASSQTQHKTDTQYF
J: TRBJ2-3; V: TRBV6-4; CDR3: CASSSSGSGTDTQYF
J: TRBJ2-3; V: TRBV7-5; CDR3: CARSRSDGGLPTDTQYF
J: TRBJ2-7; V: TRBV5-1; CDR3: CASSSGTSGSEEQYF
J: TRBJ2-3; V: TRBV6-5; CDR3: CASREGTITDTQYF
J: TRBJ1-2; V: TRBV28; CDR3: CASSSSGFPNGYTF
J: TRBJ1-3; V: TRBV4-2; CDR3: CASSPKGTDSGNTIYF
J: TRBJ1-2; V: TRBV19; CDR3: CASSPQPTGFYGYTF
J: TRBJ2-5; V: TRBV5-1; CDR3: CASSLGANQETQYF
J: TRBJ2-1; V: TRBV9; CDR3: CASGPSGDNEQFF
J: TRBJ2-3; V: TRBV10-3; CDR3: CAISEPRQGADTQYF
J: TRBJ1-6; V: TRBV30; CDR3: CAWSGTGNSPLHF
J: TRBJ2-1; V: TRBV6-4; CDR3: CASSKTSGRSYNEQFF
J: TRBJ2-7; V: TRBV4-1; CDR3: CASSPRGQIPYEQYF
J: TRBJ1-1; V: TRBV29-1; CDR3: CSVESGRVYTEAFF
J: TRBJ1-5; V: TRBV18; CDR3: CASSPQQGARQPQHF
J: TRBJ2-7; V: TRBV5-1; CDR3: CASSLGTSVTYEQYF
J: TRBJ2-7; V: TRBV30; CDR3: CAWRVSGRAEQYF
J: TRBJ2-7; V: TRBV7-3; CDR3: CASSRDRGYEQYF
J: TRBJ1-2; V: TRBV6-1; CDR3: CASSDRGNYGYTF
J: TRBJ2-2; V: TRBV4-1; CDR3: CASSRAGRGTGELFF
J: TRBJ1-2; V: TRBV9; CDR3: CASSSLNYGYTF
J: TRBJ2-3; V: TRBV5-1; CDR3: CASSWGVAGTDTQYF
J: TRBJ2-6; V: TRBV4-2; CDR3: CASSQDRGSGANVLTF
J: TRBJ2-6; V: TRBV6-2/TRBV6-3; CDR3: CASSWTAGANVLTF
J: TRBJ2-3; V: TRBV11-2; CDR3: CASSLGSGGTDTQYF
J: TRBJ2-1; V: TRBV6-2/TRBV6-3; CDR3: CASSYPSGRGNEQFF
J: TRBJ2-7; V: TRBV6-5; CDR3: CASTTESYEQYF
J: TRBJ1-6; V: TRBV18; CDR3: CASSPDRNSPLHF
J: TRBJ2-3; V: TRBV7-2; CDR3: CASSLGTSGKDTQYF
J: TRBJ2-5; V: TRBV14; CDR3: CASSQGRGTVEFETQYF
J: TRBJ2-5; V: TRBV29-1; CDR3: CSVVEWRDQETQYF
J: TRBJ2-1; V: TRBV9; CDR3: CASSGDRDEQFF
J: TRBJ2-5; V: TRBV5-1; CDR3: CASSLGSASMETQYF
J: TRBJ2-3; V: TRBV11-3; CDR3: CASSLYAGSKDTQYF
J: TRBJ2-3; V: TRBV25-1; CDR3: CASSVGGPDTQYF
J: TRBJ2-7; V: TRBV27; CDR3: CASLSLASYEQYF
J: TRBJ1-5; V: TRBV7-9; CDR3: CASSSRRGQPQHF
J: TRBJ2-2; V: TRBV7-9; CDR3: CASSFRGTGGAGTGELFF
J: TRBJ2-7; V: TRBV6-5; CDR3: CASTRTGREQYF
J: TRBJ2-2; V: TRBV4-2; CDR3: CASSPRAGGGTGELFF
J: TRBJ1-5; V: TRBV30; CDR3: CAWSVSHRSNQPQHF
J: TRBJ2-3; V: TRBV2; CDR3: CASRLAVTDTQYF
J: TRBJ2-1; V: TRBV27; CDR3: CASSLLREGRGEQFF
J: TRBJ2-1; V: TRBV2; CDR3: CASSEVASGYNEQFF
J: TRBJ2-7; V: TRBV11-2; CDR3: CASSLDTYEQYF